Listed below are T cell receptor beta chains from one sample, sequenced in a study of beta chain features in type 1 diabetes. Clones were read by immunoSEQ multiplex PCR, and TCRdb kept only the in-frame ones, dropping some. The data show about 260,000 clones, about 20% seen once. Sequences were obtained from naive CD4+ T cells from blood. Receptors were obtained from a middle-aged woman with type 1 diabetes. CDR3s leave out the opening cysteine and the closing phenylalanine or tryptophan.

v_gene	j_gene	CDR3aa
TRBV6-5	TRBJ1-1	ASSYTTGVTEAF
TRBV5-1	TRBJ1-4	ASAGEVGEKLF
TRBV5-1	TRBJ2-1	ASSLYSGPENEQF
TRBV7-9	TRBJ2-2	ASTLGQGAGGELF
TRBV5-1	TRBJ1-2	ASSPWPGNNYGYT
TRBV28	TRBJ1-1	ASRTGGNTEAF
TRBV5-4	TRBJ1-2	ASSSGQGRSRASGDGYT
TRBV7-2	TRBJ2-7	ASSLAQASHYEQY
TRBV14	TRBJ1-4	ASSQGLNEKLF
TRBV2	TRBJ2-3	ASTPQRGFTDTQY
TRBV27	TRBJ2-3	ASSLVGDRLTDTQY
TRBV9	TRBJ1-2	ASSVRDRGPYGYT
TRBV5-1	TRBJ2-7	ASRMDSLGEQY
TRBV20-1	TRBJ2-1	SALNNEQF
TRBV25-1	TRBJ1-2	ASSEYKRQDGYT
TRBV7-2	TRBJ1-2	ASSSRQALYGYT
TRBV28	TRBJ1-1	AVLLNQLNTEAF
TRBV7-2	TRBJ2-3	ASSSVRDTQY
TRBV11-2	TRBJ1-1	ASSFQGDTEAF
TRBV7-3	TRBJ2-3	ASSRGWVSDTQY
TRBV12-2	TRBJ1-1	ASRSLRIQEAF
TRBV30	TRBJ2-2	ACTGTTNTGELF
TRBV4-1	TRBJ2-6	ASSLGQGPISGANVLT
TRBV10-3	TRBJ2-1	AISGTGTADNEQF
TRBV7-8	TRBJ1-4	ASSSTGTGNEKLF
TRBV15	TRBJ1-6	ATSRDPDSSNSPLH
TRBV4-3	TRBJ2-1	ASSHGLAGVGEQF
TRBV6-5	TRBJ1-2	ASSPTLTRYGYT
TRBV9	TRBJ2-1	ASSPNGWLPGGNEQF
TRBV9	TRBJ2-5	ASSSVNGRAETQY
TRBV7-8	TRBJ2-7	ASRGGTGGHEQY
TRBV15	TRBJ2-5	ATSRDPQSGETQY
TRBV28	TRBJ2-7	ASLQGGETYEQY
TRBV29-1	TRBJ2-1	SVDTGGYYEQF
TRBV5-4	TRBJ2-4	ASSLRTSENIQY
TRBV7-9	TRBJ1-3	ASSLAQGAGNTIY
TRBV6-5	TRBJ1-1	ASSYTGDTEAF
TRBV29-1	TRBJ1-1	SVLGRTGRETTEAF